The present entry profiles one T cell receptor (beta chain) with its context. This clone's antigen is unknown. There are no base qualities to consult, and no much larger clone falls within one base. This entry is derived from a study of cytomegalovirus exposure and HLA in healthy donors (dated by TCRdb to 2016 to 2017). About the study as a whole: According to a later analysis, the 120 or so validation repertoires were produced on the same platform as the 666 repertoires of the first cohort. The study aimed to test whether signatures of past pathogen exposure could be identified by cataloging public T cell receptors. In addition to the first cohort of roughly 700 subjects, a separate validation cohort of 120 different subjects was used. To predict cytomegalovirus infection status, the study brought together high-throughput TCR immunosequencing, statistical association of individual TCRs with disease status, and machine learning. General findings and caveats noted by the study authors: A total of 164 TCR beta chains were listed by the study as associated with cytomegalovirus. The authors suggested that the approach could potentially be generalized to other disease states and immunological phenotypes. While some public TCRs were present in many individuals, most TCR sequences turned up only very rarely across donors. In a later analysis, TCRs clustered in the first cohort were found to also tend to co-occur in the approximately 120 validation repertoires, with about 94% of cluster scores above 0. Cytomegalovirus status was reported to be diagnosed by the classifier with high specificity and sensitivity in both the original and validation cohorts. In vitro tests confirmed that three of the cytomegalovirus-associated TCR beta chains recognize cytomegalovirus antigens. All 120 or so repertoires were used to score co-occurrence in the validation cohort in a later analysis, because that analysis had no HLA typing for the cohort.

The donors were included in the validation cohort of over a hundred subjects, a group kept apart from the approximately 700-subject first cohort. The CDR3 runs 16 amino acids, cysteine and phenylalanine included. Solely the CDR3 DNA is kept, with 48 bases framed from the first base. Sequences SGHTA (CDR1) and FQGNSA (CDR2) are obtained from the germline V gene. Deletion took 5 bases off V and 5 bases off J, with a span of 19 bases between the germline ends. The library was generated by the immunoSEQ multiplex PCR assay. Per the source publication's procedure: A statistical classification framework was developed to diagnose cytomegalovirus status using the catalog of TCR beta chain sequences. TCRdb obtained this table from immuneACCESS and retained in-frame rearrangements with V and J assigned. These tables miss some clones; where compared with another copy, unresolved V genes account for less than half of the shortfall, and the remainder is unexplained. The DNA was the basis for D and trimming; V, J and clone size are from that table. The sample table shows more than 250,000 clones, and 86% are seen once. The ten largest clones add up to around 0.8% of the sample.

The sample comprised PBMCs. Rearrangement joined TRBV7-2 to TRBJ2-1; the D gene is perhaps TRBD2, from 6 matching bases. This clonotype originated in a woman under 30 in good health and CMV-seronegative. This receptor carries the CDR3 CASSLLGAPGDNEQFF. The sequence in DNA is TGTGCCAGCAGCCTCCTCGGGGCCCCGGGAGACAATGAGCAGTTCTTC.